Each of the 8 T cell receptor beta chains below was sequenced from the same sample in a study of cytomegalovirus exposure and HLA in healthy donors. PCR primers comprised 60 Vbeta and 13 Jbeta primers. Repertoires were generated with immunoSEQ multiplex PCR, while TCRdb's copy carries only in-frame clones and drops some. Of roughly 93,000 clones in the sample, around three quarters are singletons; the top ten hold approximately 0.6%. The material sequenced was PBMCs. The receptors come from a man between 25 and 39 years old in good health and CMV-seronegative.

The rearrangement uses TRBV9 and TRBJ2-1, with TRBD2 matching over 8 bases. Trimming took 6 bases from V and 4 from J; bases not matched to a gene: 9. The germline V gene has CDR1 SGDLS and CDR2 YYNGEE. This CDR3 spans 15 amino acids. In nucleotides, the CDR3 is TGTGCCAGCACCGCCGAGACTAGCGCGTACAATGAGCAGTTCTTC. Translating gives CASTAETSAYNEQFF.

The V gene is TRBV19, the J gene TRBJ1-3; the D is unclear. The CDR3 is 14 residues long. Germline CDR1 LNHDA, CDR2 SQIVND (reference sequence). V lost 7 bases, J lost 0 bases, and 10 bases lay in between. The CDR3 DNA reads as TGTGCCAGTAAAACAGTTTACTCTGGAAACACCATATATTTT. It encodes CASKTVYSGNTIYF.

This clone showed up just a few times. This rearrangement joins TRBV10-3 to TRBJ1-5; D gene ambiguous. CDR1 and CDR2 (germline): ENHRY, SYGVKD. This CDR3 is 14 amino acids long. Trimming removed 5 bases from V and 0 bases from J, with 8 bases in between. DNA for the CDR3: TGTGCCATCAGTCGCGCGGTTAGCAATCAGCCCCAGCATTTT. Translating it yields CAISRAVSNQPQHF.

The CDR3 spells CASSSFPSGGSYNEQFF. Here the CDR3 DNA reads TGTGCCAGCAGCTCGTTCCCGAGCGGGGGATCTTACAATGAGCAGTTCTTC. The V call is TRBV7-9, the J call TRBJ2-1; 8 bases fit TRBD2. The CDR3 runs to 17 residues. Germline CDR1 reads SEHNR; CDR2 reads FQNEAQ (reference sequence). Unmatched junction bases numbered 12, after V lost 4 bases and J lost 4 bases.

The chain uses TRBV6-1 and TRBJ1-4, with TRBD1 matching 7 bases. There are 14 residues in the CDR3. With V trimmed by 4 bases and J by 7 bases, 6 bases remained unmatched. Germline-derived CDR1 and CDR2 are MNHNS and SASEGT. The chain's CDR3 is CASSVIGTAEKLFF. DNA of the CDR3: TGTGCCAGCAGTGTAATAGGGACAGCTGAAAAACTGTTTTTT.

The chain links TRBV29-1 to TRBJ2-3; tentative D call: TRBD2 (6 bases). V lost 6 bases and J lost 2, with 18 bases in between. Germline loops: CDR1 SQVTM, CDR2 ANQGSEA. This CDR3 spans 15 amino acids. CDR3 in DNA: TGCAGCGTGGGGTCTGTAGCGGCGCTCACAGATACGCAGTATTTT. Amino acid sequence: CSVGSVAALTDTQYF.

V usage is TRBV5-4 and J usage is TRBJ1-2, with 7 bases identical to TRBD1. The CDR3 totals 15 residues. Germline CDR1 and CDR2: SGHNT and YYREEE (reference sequence). The J segment lost 8 bases and the V segment lost 4 bases, leaving 14 bases of the junction unmatched. CDR3 residues: CASSERQGFDDGYTF. For the CDR3, the DNA is TGTGCCAGCAGCGAAAGACAGGGATTCGACGACGGCTACACCTTC.

This clone was counted only a few times. Because the CDR3's place on the DNA is in doubt, the DNA is left out and the CDR3 is given as listed by TCRdb. This CDR3 is CASSTSTVVNTEAFF. The gene calls are TRBV6-5 and TRBJ1-1; the table assigns TRBD1, which was not confirmed against the DNA. The V gene's germline CDR1 is MNHEY and CDR2 SVGAGI. Including both end residues, the CDR3 is 15 amino acids long.